This TCR beta chain was identified in a study of OX40 agonist ivuxolimab in advanced cancers. Study-level information: Patients were given ivuxolimab, an antibody that agonizes OX40 (CD134). Head and neck, renal cell, melanoma or hepatocellular carcinoma were the cancers that dose-escalation patients had.

Only in-frame clones appear in the TCRdb table, and some are missing; sequencing was by immunoSEQ multiplex PCR. This sample has under 85,000 clones, with more than 75% found just once. With respect to this clone: Its antigen is undetermined. Other DNA sequences in the same sample also yield this CDR3.

This CDR3 spans 16 amino acids. Trimming cost V 1 base and J 1 base, with 11 bases left between them. Germline CDR1 SGHNT, CDR2 YYREEE (reference sequence). General study results and limits: Some of the nonresponding patients also showed low levels of normalized T-cell clonal expansion. Expanded clones were, on average, more numerous among CD8+ T cells than CD4+.

The sequenced sample was CD4+ or CD8+ T cells sorted from blood, obtained in a trial of the OX40 agonist ivuxolimab. The sequence came from an adult with an advanced solid tumor such as melanoma, head and neck, liver or kidney cancer. V is TRBV5-4 and J is TRBJ2-2; no clear D gene. This chain's CDR3 is CASSLPLVGNTGELFF. Written as DNA, the CDR3 is TGTGCCAGCAGCTTGCCCCTAGTGGGGAACACCGGGGAGCTGTTTTTT.